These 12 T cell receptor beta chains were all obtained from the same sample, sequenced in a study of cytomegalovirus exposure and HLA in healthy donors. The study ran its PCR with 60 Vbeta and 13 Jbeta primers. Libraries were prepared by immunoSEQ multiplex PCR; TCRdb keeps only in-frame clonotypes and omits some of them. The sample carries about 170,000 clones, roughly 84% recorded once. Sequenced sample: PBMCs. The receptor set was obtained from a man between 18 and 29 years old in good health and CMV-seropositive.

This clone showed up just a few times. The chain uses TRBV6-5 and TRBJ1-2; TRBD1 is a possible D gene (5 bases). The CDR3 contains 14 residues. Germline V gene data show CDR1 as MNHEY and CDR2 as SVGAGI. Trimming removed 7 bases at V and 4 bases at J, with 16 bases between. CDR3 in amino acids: CASNPGPQGYGYTF. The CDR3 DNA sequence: TGTGCCAGCAACCCCGGTCCTCAGGGCTATGGCTACACCTTC.

The CDR3 spells CASSNVGGNEKLFF. DNA of the CDR3: TGTGCCAGTAGTAATGTTGGAGGGAATGAAAAACTGTTTTTT. The chain carries TRBV19 and TRBJ1-4; D ambiguous. Germline CDR1 is LNHDA and CDR2 is SQIVND (reference sequence). The CDR3 contains 14 residues. Between the trimmed V and J ends, which lost 4 bases and 5 bases, there was a span of 11 bases.

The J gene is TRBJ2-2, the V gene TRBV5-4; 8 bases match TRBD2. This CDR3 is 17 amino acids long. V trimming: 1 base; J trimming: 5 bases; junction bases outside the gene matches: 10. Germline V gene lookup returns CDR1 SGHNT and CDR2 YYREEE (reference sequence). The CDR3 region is CASSLMVGGAGTGELFF. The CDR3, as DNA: TGTGCCAGCAGCTTGATGGTCGGGGGGGCGGGGACCGGGGAGCTGTTTTTT.

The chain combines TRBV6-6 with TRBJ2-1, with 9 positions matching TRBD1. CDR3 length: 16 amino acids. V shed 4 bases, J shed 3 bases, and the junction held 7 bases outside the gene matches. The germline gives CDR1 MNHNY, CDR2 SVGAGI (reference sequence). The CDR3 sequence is CASSSPGTGYYNEQFF. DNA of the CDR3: TGTGCCAGCAGTTCTCCCGGGACAGGGTACTACAATGAGCAGTTCTTC.

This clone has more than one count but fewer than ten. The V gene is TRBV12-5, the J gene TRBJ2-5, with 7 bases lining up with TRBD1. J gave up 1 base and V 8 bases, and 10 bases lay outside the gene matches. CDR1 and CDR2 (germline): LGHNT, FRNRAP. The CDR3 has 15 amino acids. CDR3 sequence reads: CASLTGLVGQETQYF. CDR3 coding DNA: TGTGCTAGTCTGACAGGGCTGGTCGGCCAAGAGACCCAGTACTTC.

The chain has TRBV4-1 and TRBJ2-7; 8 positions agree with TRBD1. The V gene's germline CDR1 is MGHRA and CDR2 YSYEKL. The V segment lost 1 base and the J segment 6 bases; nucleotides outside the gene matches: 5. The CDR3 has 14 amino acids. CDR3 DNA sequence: TGCGCCAGCAGCCAAGGGACAGGGTGGCTCGAGCAGTACTTC. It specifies CASSQGTGWLEQYF.

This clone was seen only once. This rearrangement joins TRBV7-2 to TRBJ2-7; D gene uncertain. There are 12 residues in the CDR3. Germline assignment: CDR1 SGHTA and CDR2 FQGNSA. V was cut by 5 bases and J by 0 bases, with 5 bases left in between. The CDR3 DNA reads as TGTGCCAGCAGCCCTAGCTCCTACGAGCAGTACTTC. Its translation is CASSPSSYEQYF. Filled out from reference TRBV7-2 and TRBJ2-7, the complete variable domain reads GAGVSQSPSNKVTEKGKDVELRCDPISGHTALYWYRQSLGQGLEFLIYFQGNSAPDKSGLPSDRFSAERTGGSVSTLTIQRTQQEDSAVYLCASSPSSYEQYFGPGTRLTVT.

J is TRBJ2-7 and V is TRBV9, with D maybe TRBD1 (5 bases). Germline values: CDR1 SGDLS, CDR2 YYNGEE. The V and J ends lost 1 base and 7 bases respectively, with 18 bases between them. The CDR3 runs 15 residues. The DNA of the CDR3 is TGTGCCAGCAGCGTACAGCTGAGAGACAGCGAAGAGCAGTACTTC. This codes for CASSVQLRDSEEQYF.

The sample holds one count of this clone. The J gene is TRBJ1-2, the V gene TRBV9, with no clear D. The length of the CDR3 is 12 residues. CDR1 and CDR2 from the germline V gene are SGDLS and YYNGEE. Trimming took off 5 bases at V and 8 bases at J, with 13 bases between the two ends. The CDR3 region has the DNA TGTGCCAGCAGTTTCGACCTCGGGGGCTACACCTTC. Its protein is CASSFDLGGYTF.

The CDR3 spells CASSLYTGNTGELFF. The CDR3 DNA follows: TGCGCCAGCAGCTTATATACAGGGAACACCGGGGAGCTGTTTTTT. J is TRBJ2-2 and V is TRBV5-1; the D gene is possibly TRBD1 (5 bases). Germline V gives CDR1 SGHRS, CDR2 YFSETQ. Trimming pared 2 bases from V and 1 base from J, leaving 9 bases between. The CDR3 sequence is 15 residues long.

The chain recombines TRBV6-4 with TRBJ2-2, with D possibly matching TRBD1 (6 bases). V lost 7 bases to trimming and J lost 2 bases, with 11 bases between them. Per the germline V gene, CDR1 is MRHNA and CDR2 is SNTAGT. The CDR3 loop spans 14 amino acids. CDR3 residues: CASTWTANTGELFF. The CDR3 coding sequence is TGTGCCAGCACCTGGACAGCTAACACCGGGGAGCTGTTTTTT.

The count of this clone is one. CDR3 nucleotides: TGCGCCAGTAAATCTAGCGGGGGGGTCGATGAGCAGTTCTTC. Residues: CASKSSGGVDEQFF. This chain links TRBV10-1 with TRBJ2-1, with 12 bases fitting TRBD2. The trim removed 9 bases at V and 8 bases at J, leaving 8 bases unmatched. The CDR3 sequence is 14 residues long. Germline values: CDR1 WNHNN, CDR2 SYGVQD (reference sequence).